A single T cell receptor (beta chain) is shown here with its context. The same CDR3 arises from other DNA sequences in this sample as well. The CDR3 is made up of 15 amino acids. With 4 bases clipped from V and 0 bases from J, the junction kept 2 bases outside the gene matches. The germline V gene encodes CDR1 KGHSH and CDR2 LQKENI. Sequencing was performed with immunoSEQ multiplex PCR; in TCRdb, only in-frame clones are kept and a portion is missing. The repertoire holds about 220,000 clones, 80% to 90% seen once, with about 4.8% in the top ten. The sample originates from a study of blood T cell repertoires in COVID-19. Whole-study context: COVID-19 samples collected from the United States, Italy and Spain covered acute and convalescent phases.

This chain links TRBV18 with TRBJ2-2; TRBD1 matches 7 bases. This clonotype was sampled from a woman in her seventies with acute or convalescent COVID-19. Sequencing was done on a sample of peripheral blood. The DNA of the CDR3 is TGTGCCAGCTCACTTGGACAGGCGAACACCGGGGAGCTGTTTTTT. The encoded protein is CASSLGQANTGELFF. The full variable domain, in which reference TRBV18 and TRBJ2-2 provide the parts outside the CDR3, is NAGVMQNPRHLVRRRGQEARLRCSPMKGHSHVYWYRQLPEEGLKFMVYLQKENIIDESGMPKERFSAEFPKEGPSILRIQQVVRGDSAAYFCASSLGQANTGELFFGEGSRLTVL.